These 19 T cell receptor beta chains originate from one sample sequenced in a study of shared clonotypes between healthy human individuals. Generated by immunoSEQ multiplex PCR, the TCRdb table keeps only in-frame clones and is missing some. The sample records around 1.9 million clones, 90% to 95% being singletons. Terminally differentiated effector memory CD45RA+ cells were excluded from the naive CD8 cells, which were CD45RO-negative and positively selected for CCR7. The sample taken for sequencing was naive CD8+ T cells from PBMCs. Every receptor here comes from a man aged 18 to 35 in good health. Some clones in this sample may be carry-over from other donors' samples.

The V call is TRBV4-1, the J call TRBJ2-1; 7 bases agree with TRBD2. This CDR3 is built from 14 residues. Germline-derived CDR1 and CDR2 are MGHRA and YSYEKL. The V gene end was trimmed by 4 bases and the J gene end by 8 bases; junction bases not matched to a gene: 8. The CDR3 protein is CASSLLTSRDEQFF. CDR3 nucleotide sequence: TGCGCCAGCAGCCTCCTGACTAGCCGGGATGAGCAGTTCTTC.

The chain has TRBV28 and TRBJ2-1, with D unresolved. Germline CDR1 reads MDHEN; CDR2 reads SYDVKM. The CDR3 covers 14 residues. The ends were cut back, 6 bases at V and 7 bases at J, with 16 bases in the middle. CDR3 amino acids: CASSEPSLGNEQFF. The CDR3 DNA sequence: TGTGCCAGCAGCGAACCGTCGTTGGGAAATGAGCAGTTCTTC.

J is TRBJ2-2 and V is TRBV28, with D tentatively TRBD2 (6 bases). Germline values: CDR1 MDHEN, CDR2 SYDVKM. CDR3 size: 15 residues. Trimming cost V 2 bases and J 4 bases, with 11 bases left between them. The CDR3 DNA reads TGTGCCAGCAGTTTAATTGTGGGAGGCACCGGGGAGCTGTTTTTT. It is translated as CASSLIVGGTGELFF. Full variable domain (outside the CDR3, taken from reference TRBV28 and TRBJ2-2): DVKVTQSSRYLVKRTGEKVFLECVQDMDHENMFWYRQDPGLGLRLIYFSYDVKMKEKGDIPEGYSVSREKKERFSLILESASTNQTSMYLCASSLIVGGTGELFFGEGSRLTVL.

The rearrangement joins TRBV28 to TRBJ2-1; D is undetermined. V shed 7 bases and J shed 5 bases, with 6 bases lying between them. CDR1 is MDHEN and CDR2 is SYDVKM in the germline V gene. This CDR3 has 11 residues. CDR3 nucleotides: TGTGCCAGCATTACCAACAATGAGCAGTTCTTC. It translates to CASITNNEQFF.

The chain uses TRBV5-1 and TRBJ2-7; D uncertain. The CDR3 runs 15 residues. Germline values: CDR1 SGHRS, CDR2 YFSETQ. The V gene lost 2 bases and the J gene lost 0 bases, with 12 bases spanning the gap. CDR3 in amino acids: CASSLKNISSYEQYF. The CDR3, as DNA: TGCGCCAGCAGCTTAAAAAATATCAGCTCCTACGAGCAGTACTTC.

The CDR3 here is CASMAGTGGYNEQFF. In nucleotides, the CDR3 is TGTGCCAGCATGGCCGGGACAGGGGGCTACAATGAGCAGTTCTTC. The J gene is TRBJ2-1, the V gene TRBV6-5, with 11 positions matching TRBD1. Germline CDR1 is MNHEY and CDR2 is SVGAGI. CDR3 length: 15 residues. Unmatched junction bases numbered 5, after V lost 7 bases and J lost 3 bases.

This clone was seen a single time. The chain uses TRBV5-4 and TRBJ2-5; 8 positions match TRBD2. The V and J ends lost 1 base and 7 bases, in that order; junction bases with no gene match: 3. CDR1 is SGHNT and CDR2 is YYREEE in the germline V gene (reference sequence). CDR3 length: 13 amino acids. The DNA for the CDR3 is TGTGCCAGCAGCTTGACGGCGGGAGGGACCCAGTACTTC. This codes for CASSLTAGGTQYF. The full variable domain, completed using reference TRBV5-4 and TRBJ2-5, is ETGVTQSPTHLIKTRGQQVTLRCSSQSGHNTVSWYQQALGQGPQFIFQYYREEENGRGNFPPRFSGLQFPNYSSELNVNALELDDSALYLCASSLTAGGTQYFGPGTRLLVL.

The chain couples TRBV6-5 to TRBJ1-5; tentatively, D is TRBD1 (6 bases). V dropped 6 bases and J dropped 0 bases, with 12 bases sitting between them. This CDR3 has 15 residues. Germline-derived CDR1 and CDR2 are MNHEY and SVGAGI. The CDR3 spells CASSETGNSNQPQHF. The CDR3 region has the DNA TGTGCCAGCAGCGAAACAGGGAATAGCAATCAGCCCCAGCATTTT.

The rearrangement links TRBV6-5 to TRBJ1-5; tentatively, D is TRBD1 (6 bases). The CDR3 is made up of 14 amino acids. V lost 5 bases and J lost 3, with 11 bases in between. Germline V gives CDR1 MNHEY, CDR2 SVGAGI. CDR3 DNA sequence: TGTGCCAGCAGTACGGGGGCCAACAATCAGCCCCAGCATTTT. Protein: CASSTGANNQPQHF.

V usage is TRBV28 and J usage is TRBJ2-7; D possibly uses TRBD1 or TRBD2 (5 bases each). This CDR3 region has 13 residues. Trimming removed 8 bases at V and 1 base at J, with 12 bases between. Germline V CDR1 and CDR2: MDHEN, SYDVKM. CDR3 sequence reads: CASRDRGSYEQYF. The DNA for the CDR3 is TGTGCCAGCCGGGACCGCGGATCCTACGAGCAGTACTTC.

The chain is built from TRBV4-3 and TRBJ2-1; 9 nucleotides align to TRBD2. The CDR3 consists of 15 residues. Germline CDR1 LGHNA, CDR2 YSLEER. The V segment lost 2 bases and the J segment 3 bases; nucleotides outside the gene matches: 2. The CDR3 coding sequence is TGCGCCAGCAGCCAACGACTAGCGGACTACAATGAGCAGTTCTTC. It encodes CASSQRLADYNEQFF.

V and J are TRBV28 and TRBJ2-3, with 7 positions matching TRBD2. There are 14 residues in the CDR3. CDR1 and CDR2 (germline): MDHEN, SYDVKM. The junction had 14 bases not matched to a gene; V was cut back by 4 bases and J by 13 bases. The CDR3 is CASSWEQTGTKKYF. The CDR3 DNA reads TGTGCCAGCAGTTGGGAGCAAACCGGGACTAAAAAGTATTTT.

The sample holds a few counts of this clone. The sample holds other DNA sequences that translate to the same CDR3. The V gene is TRBV27, the J gene TRBJ2-7, with D possibly TRBD2 on 6 matching bases. The germline CDR1 and CDR2 sequences are MNHEY and SMNVEV (reference sequence). V lost 3 bases, J lost 1 base, and 7 bases lay in between. The CDR3 has 13 amino acids. In nucleotides, the CDR3 is TGTGCCAGCAGTTTCGGGGGATCCTACGAGCAGTACTTC. This sequence encodes CASSFGGSYEQYF.

For this clone: Mismatch with germline at one junction end may stem from a read error. The rearrangement links TRBV28 to TRBJ1-2; no firm D call. The CDR3 is 9 amino acids. Germline CDR1 MDHEN, CDR2 SYDVKM. Here the CDR3 reads CASGFGYTF. The DNA for the CDR3 is TGTGCCAGCGGTTTCGGTTACACCTTC.

V gene TRBV2 combines with J gene TRBJ2-7, with 12 nucleotides matching TRBD2. CDR3 size: 19 residues. In germline, CDR1 is SNHLY, CDR2 FYNNEI. After removal of 3 bases from V and 0 bases from J, the junction contained 12 bases not matched to a gene. This CDR3 is CASSDPGATTSGGSYEQYF. The CDR3 coding sequence is TGTGCCAGCAGTGACCCGGGGGCTACGACTAGCGGGGGCTCCTACGAGCAGTACTTC.

DNA for the CDR3: TGTGCCAGCGGTCCCGGCGCTGAAGCTTTCTTT. Its translation is CASGPGAEAFF. The chain employs TRBV28 and TRBJ1-1; D not certain. V dropped 8 bases and J dropped 6 bases, with 10 bases sitting between them. This CDR3 region has 11 residues. CDR1 and CDR2 from the germline V gene are MDHEN and SYDVKM.

The chain links TRBV11-2 to TRBJ2-7; D not resolved. The V gene lost 3 bases and the J gene lost 5 bases, with 8 bases spanning the gap. The CDR3 spans 12 residues. From germline, CDR1 is SGHAT and CDR2 FQNNGV. Here the CDR3 DNA reads TGTGCCAGCAGCTTCAACTGGCACGAGCAGTACTTC. Translating it yields CASSFNWHEQYF.

The rearrangement uses TRBV30 and TRBJ1-2; D is perhaps TRBD1 (6 bases). CDR1 is GTSNPN and CDR2 is SVGIG in the germline V gene (reference sequence). Trimming stripped 4 bases from V and 0 bases from J, with 21 bases between. There are 17 residues in the CDR3. Here the CDR3 reads CAWTTSYRTASNYGYTF. Here the CDR3 DNA reads TGTGCCTGGACTACTAGTTATCGGACAGCCTCTAACTATGGCTACACCTTC.

The chain is built from TRBV28 and TRBJ2-2; D is possibly TRBD2 (5 bases). This CDR3 is built from 15 residues. V was clipped by 5 bases and J by 1 base, with 11 bases between them. Germline V gene lookup returns CDR1 MDHEN and CDR2 SYDVKM. CDR3 coding DNA: TGTGCCAGCAGTCTTACTAGGTGGAACACCGGGGAGCTGTTTTTT. Protein sequence: CASSLTRWNTGELFF.